The 26 T cell receptor beta chains listed next were all sequenced from one sample in a study of T cell clonality in common variable immunodeficiency. This table comes from immunoSEQ multiplex PCR, and its TCRdb copy is limited to in-frame clones, with some not included. The table lists over 55,000 clones, no singletons, with around 1.6% in the top ten. The specimen was peripheral blood mononuclear cells. The receptors stem from a person between 18 and 75 years old in good health.

This clone was counted ten times or more. CDR3 region: CASSVVSGGSYNEQFF. CDR3 DNA, as far as it was read: TGTGCCAGCAGTGTTGTATCCGGGGGCTCCTACAATGAG. The J gene is TRBJ2-1, the V gene TRBV2; D possibly corresponds to TRBD2 (6 bases). The read gets to within 3 residues of the CDR3 end, and the germline J gene fills in the rest. The CDR3 totals 16 residues. The germline V gene encodes CDR1 SNHLY and CDR2 FYNNEI. Trimming cost V 4 bases and J 0 bases, with 13 bases left between them.

This clone was seen ten or more times. The read ends 3 residues shy of where the CDR3 ends; the end is completed using the germline J gene. This chain connects TRBV20-1 to TRBJ2-1, with 9 bases identical to TRBD2. Germline loops: CDR1 DFQATT, CDR2 SNEGSKA (reference sequence). Germline trimming cut 0 bases from V and 4 bases from J; bases unmatched to any gene: 7. There are 16 residues in the CDR3. The DNA read from the CDR3 is TGCAGTGCTAGAGAAAATAGCGGGAGCTTTTACAATGAG. Protein: CSARENSGSFYNE. The CDR3 in its entirety is CSARENSGSFYNEQFF.

CDR3 amino acids: CVLTGDYGQYF. Partial CDR3 DNA: TGTGTCCTGACAGGGGACTATGGT. The V gene is TRBV7-9, the J gene TRBJ2-4; possible D gene TRBD1, 8 bases. The read terminates 3 residues before the CDR3 end, so the remaining end is supplied by the germline J gene. The CDR3 contains 11 residues. From germline, CDR1 is SEHNR and CDR2 FQNEAQ (reference sequence). Together with reference TRBV7-9 and TRBJ2-4, the CDR3 gives the full variable domain: DTGVSQNPRHKITKRGQNVTFRCDPISEHNRLYWYRQTLGQGPEFLTYFQNEAQLEKSRLLSDRFSAERPKGSFSTLEIQRTEQGDSAMYLCVLTGDYGQYFGAGTRLSVL.

For this clone: With the read ending 3 residues before the CDR3 end, the germline J gene is used to fill in that end. The chain is built from TRBV7-3 and TRBJ1-2; D gene unclear. Germline V gene sequence: CDR1 SGHTA, CDR2 FQGTGA. The CDR3 is 13 residues long. The DNA read from the CDR3 is TGTGCCAGCAGCTTAGCGGGTTCTAATGAC. This translates into CASSLAGSND. The CDR3 reads in full as CASSLAGSNDYTF.

This clone has at least ten counts. Read coverage stops 3 residues before the CDR3 terminus; the germline J gene supplies the remainder. The chain is built from TRBV20-1 and TRBJ2-2, with 10 positions matching TRBD2. The germline gives CDR1 DFQATT, CDR2 SNEGSKA (reference sequence). The CDR3 has 15 residues. J lost 1 base, V lost 5 bases, and 4 bases had no gene match. The CDR3 sequence: CSARTSGLNTGELFF. CDR3 bases read: TGCAGTGCTCGGACTAGCGGATTGAACACCGGGGAG.

This clone was detected many times. Coverage ceases 3 residues before the CDR3 finishes, and the germline J gene fills in the end. The rearrangement joins TRBV20-1 to TRBJ2-1; D possibly corresponds to TRBD2 (6 bases). The CDR3 has 13 residues. Germline CDR1 is DFQATT and CDR2 is SNEGSKA (reference sequence). V was pared by 2 bases and J by 7 bases, with 12 bases between. This chain's CDR3 is CSARRLAFNEQFF. The CDR3 DNA, read in part, is TGCAGTGCTAGACGCCTAGCGTTTAATGAG.

The sample holds many counts of this clone. From the germline J gene comes the end of the CDR3, since the read stops 3 residues before it. The chain carries TRBV18 and TRBJ2-7, with 7 bases fitting TRBD2. CDR1 is KGHSH and CDR2 is LQKENI in the germline V gene. The CDR3 is made up of 15 amino acids. With 1 base clipped from V and 3 bases from J, the junction kept 6 bases outside the gene matches. CDR3 residues: CASSPLGLDNYEQYF. CDR3 DNA (partial): TGTGCCAGCTCACCACTAGGACTAGACAACTACGAG.

This clone appeared many times. From the germline J gene comes the end of the CDR3, since the read stops 3 residues before it. V usage is TRBV20-1 and J usage is TRBJ2-2; perhaps TRBD1 as D (7 bases). Per the germline V gene, CDR1 is DFQATT and CDR2 is SNEGSKA (reference sequence). The V and J ends lost 6 bases and 1 base respectively, with 18 bases between them. CDR3 length: 16 amino acids. CDR3 amino acids: CSAQGGSGQNTGELFF. The CDR3 bases that were read are TGCAGTGCCCAGGGGGGTAGCGGCCAGAACACCGGGGAG.

This clone was seen a few times. Read sequence stops 3 residues before the CDR3 end, and the germline J gene provides the missing end. The chain combines TRBV20-1 with TRBJ2-7; tentatively, D is TRBD2 (5 bases). Trimming pared 5 bases from V and 3 bases from J, leaving 14 bases between. In germline, CDR1 is DFQATT, CDR2 SNEGSKA (reference sequence). The CDR3 spans 13 residues. This CDR3 reads CSAGTAVLYEQYF. The covered CDR3 bases are TGCAGTGCTGGAACAGCGGTACTCTACGAG.

This clone was seen many times. The CDR3 extends 3 residues past the end of the read, so its final part is completed from the germline J gene. The chain has TRBV28 and TRBJ2-7; D is undetermined. Germline V lookup: CDR1 MDHEN, CDR2 SYDVKM. CDR3 length: 14 residues. V lost 6 bases, J lost 2 bases, and 14 bases lay in between. The CDR3 DNA, read in part, is TGTGCCAGCAGCGGGTTGGGTTGGGCCTACGAG. Its protein product is CASSGLGWAYE. The complete CDR3 sequence is CASSGLGWAYEQYF. Full variable domain (remainder filled in from reference TRBV28 and TRBJ2-7): DVKVTQSSRYLVKRTGEKVFLECVQDMDHENMFWYRQDPGLGLRLIYFSYDVKMKEKGDIPEGYSVSREKKERFSLILESASTNQTSMYLCASSGLGWAYEQYFGPGTRLTVT.

This clone has only a few counts. The read comes to an end 3 residues before the CDR3 does, leaving the germline J gene to fill in the end. The V gene is TRBV30, the J gene TRBJ1-2; 9 nucleotides agree with TRBD1. Germline V CDR1 and CDR2: GTSNPN, SVGIG (reference sequence). This CDR3 has 14 amino acids. The CDR3 bases that were read are TGTGCCTGGAGTACGGGACAGGGATACGACGAC. It is translated as CAWSTGQGYDD. The entire CDR3 is CAWSTGQGYDDYTF.

This clone was counted ten times or more. Read sequence stops 3 residues before the CDR3 end, and the germline J gene provides the missing end. The chain uses TRBV5-4 and TRBJ2-2, with 7 bases fitting TRBD1. Germline CDR1 SGHNT, CDR2 YYREEE (reference sequence). The V segment lost 4 bases and the J segment 0 bases; nucleotides outside the gene matches: 6. This CDR3 is built from 16 residues. The CDR3 here is CASSTLQGANTGELFF. The part of the CDR3 DNA that was read is TGTGCCAGCAGCACACTGCAGGGGGCGAACACCGGGGAG.

This clone was picked up many times. The read ends 3 residues early relative to the CDR3; the germline J gene fills the gap. V usage is TRBV20-1 and J usage is TRBJ1-1; D possibly corresponds to TRBD1 (6 bases). This CDR3 spans 14 amino acids. Germline loops: CDR1 DFQATT, CDR2 SNEGSKA (reference sequence). V was trimmed by 2 bases and J by 4 bases, leaving 14 bases between them. CDR3 DNA (partial): TGCAGTGCTAGACCCTCGGGGGGGCCCACTGAA. Translating it yields CSARPSGGPTE. The whole CDR3 region reads CSARPSGGPTEAFF.

This clone has a count of ten or more. Read coverage stops 3 residues before the CDR3 terminus; the germline J gene supplies the remainder. The V gene is TRBV20-1, the J gene TRBJ2-1; 9 nucleotides align to TRBD2. The CDR3 contains 15 residues. Per the germline V gene, CDR1 is DFQATT and CDR2 is SNEGSKA (reference sequence). The V segment lost 4 bases and the J segment 4 bases; nucleotides outside the gene matches: 8. The CDR3 sequence is CSAILKTSGYNEQFF. The sequenced part of the CDR3 DNA is TGCAGTGCTATTCTCAAGACTAGCGGTTACAATGAG.

This clone was detected ten times or more. The read finishes 3 residues shy of the CDR3 end, and the germline J gene is used to complete it. The chain links TRBV5-1 to TRBJ2-5; no reliable D call. Germline CDR1 SGHRS, CDR2 YFSETQ. V was cut by 1 base and J by 5 bases, with 12 bases left in between. The CDR3 runs to 14 residues. The CDR3: CASSLIGAIETQYF. The CDR3 DNA, read in part, is TGCGCCAGCAGCTTGATAGGAGCGATTGAGACC.

This clone showed up many times. CDR3 DNA (partial): TGTGCCAGCAGTCCGGGACTAGACCCCTACGAG. It codes for CASSPGLDPYE. The whole CDR3 region reads CASSPGLDPYEQYF. The chain joins TRBV5-5 to TRBJ2-7, with 8 bases matching TRBD2. The read halts 3 residues ahead of the CDR3 end, with the missing end drawn from the germline J gene. V was clipped by 5 bases and J by 2 bases; unmatched bases: 6. The CDR3 loop spans 14 amino acids. Germline CDR1 is SGHKS and CDR2 is YYEKEE (reference sequence).

The sample holds many counts of this clone. The sequenced fragment ends 3 residues before the CDR3 boundary, so the rest is inferred from the germline J gene. The V and J genes are TRBV5-1 and TRBJ1-3, with TRBD1 as a possible D gene (6 bases). The CDR3 totals 17 residues. V was pared by 4 bases and J by 0 bases, with 17 bases between. Germline CDR1 and CDR2: SGHRS and YFSETQ. The CDR3: CASSQHGTGSSGNTIYF. The CDR3 bases that were read are TGCGCCAGCAGCCAACACGGAACAGGGAGCTCTGGAAACACC.

This clone was picked up many times. The CDR3 region is CASSVRLDNEQFF. The CDR3 DNA, read in part, is TGTGCCAGCAGTGTCCGACTAGACAATGAG. V gene TRBV6-1 combines with J gene TRBJ2-1, with D perhaps TRBD2 (6 bases). From the germline J gene comes the end of the CDR3, since the read stops 3 residues before it. The CDR3 loop spans 13 amino acids. Germline V gene lookup returns CDR1 MNHNS and CDR2 SASEGT. Deletions cut 4 bases from V and 5 bases from J, with 9 bases between.

Ten or more counts support this clone. Read data end 3 residues before the CDR3 end; the end is taken from the germline J gene. The V and J genes are TRBV7-8 and TRBJ2-1; D is ambiguous. The V end was cut by 1 base, the J end by 7 bases, with 14 bases between. The CDR3 is 15 amino acids. The germline CDR1 and CDR2 sequences are SGHVS and FQNEAQ. The CDR3 reads CASSLVASVVNEQFF. The covered CDR3 bases are TGTGCCAGCAGCTTAGTTGCGTCCGTGGTTAATGAG.

This clone has a count of ten or more. The CDR3 is cut off 3 residues early in the read; its end comes from the germline J gene. The rearrangement uses TRBV7-6 and TRBJ2-7; 8 bases agree with TRBD1. V shed 5 bases, J shed 4 bases, and the junction held 7 bases outside the gene matches. Germline V CDR1 and CDR2: SGHVS, FNYEAQ. This CDR3 contains 14 residues. The CDR3 region is CASSPGTGAYEQYF. CDR3 DNA, as far as it was read: TGTGCCAGCAGCCCCGGGACAGGCGCGTACGAG.

This clone was counted many times. The CDR3 bases that were read are TGTGCCAGCAGCTTAGATTCTGTGGGGCAGGGGAATCAGCCC. Protein sequence: CASSLDSVGQGNQP. The entire CDR3 protein reads CASSLDSVGQGNQPQHF. The chain links TRBV13 to TRBJ1-5, with TRBD1 as a possible D gene (6 bases). The read ends 3 residues shy of where the CDR3 ends; the end is completed using the germline J gene. The V end was cut by 1 base, the J end by 4 bases, with 17 bases between. Per the germline V gene, CDR1 is PRHDT and CDR2 is FYEKMQ (reference sequence). The CDR3 runs to 17 residues.

Ten or more counts support this clone. At one boundary the junction diverges from the germline segment, which might be a read error. The read terminates 3 residues ahead of where the CDR3 ends, so the germline J gene completes it. This chain links TRBV4-2 with TRBJ2-7, with 7 bases lining up with TRBD2. This CDR3 spans 15 amino acids. Germline lookup yields CDR1 LGHNA and CDR2 YNFKEQ. Here the CDR3 reads CASSQDRLATYEQYF. The CDR3 bases that were read are TGCGCCAGCAGCCAAGATCGACTAGCTACCTACGAG.

This clone has a count of ten or more. The read ends 3 residues before the CDR3 terminus; that terminus is restored from the germline J gene. The chain employs TRBV5-1 and TRBJ2-1; unclear D gene. The germline V gene encodes CDR1 SGHRS and CDR2 YFSETQ. V shed 2 bases and J shed 5 bases, with 2 bases lying between them. The CDR3 runs 11 residues. The CDR3: CASSFDNEQFF. The sequenced part of the CDR3 DNA is TGCGCCAGCAGCTTCGACAATGAG.

This clone was observed many times. CDR3 loop: CASSPGTSGDEQFF. The sequenced CDR3 bases are TGTGCCAGCAGCCCAGGGACTAGCGGGGATGAG. The chain has TRBV7-2 and TRBJ2-1; 13 nucleotides agree with TRBD2. The CDR3 goes on 3 residues after the read ends, and that part is filled in from the germline J gene. The CDR3 has 14 amino acids. Germline V gene sequence: CDR1 SGHTA, CDR2 FQGNSA. J lost 8 bases, V lost 5 bases, and 3 bases had no gene match.

At least ten counts were recorded for this clone. The DNA read from the CDR3 is TGCGCCAGCAGGTCCACAGGGGGCGCCGGTGAAAAA. It is translated as CASRSTGGAGEK. The full CDR3 protein is CASRSTGGAGEKLFF. The J gene is TRBJ1-4, the V gene TRBV5-1; 9 nucleotides line up with TRBD1. The read stops 3 residues short of the end of the CDR3; the missing end is completed from the germline J gene. CDR3 length: 15 amino acids. With V trimmed by 5 bases and J by 7 bases, 9 bases remained unmatched. Germline values: CDR1 SGHRS, CDR2 YFSETQ.

This clone was counted ten times or more. The CDR3 goes on 3 residues after the read ends, and that part is filled in from the germline J gene. V usage is TRBV15 and J usage is TRBJ1-3; no firm D call. CDR1 and CDR2 (germline): LNHNV, YYDKDF (reference sequence). With 0 bases removed from V and 4 bases from J, the gap between germline ends came to 10 bases. CDR3 length: 15 residues. The CDR3 reads CATSRDRNRGNTIYF. CDR3 DNA, as far as it was read: TGTGCCACCAGCAGAGACAGGAATAGGGGAAACACC.